These 32 T cell receptor beta chains came from one sample sequenced in a study of blood T cell repertoires in COVID-19. The table came from immunoSEQ multiplex PCR; TCRdb's copy has only in-frame clones and leaves some out. The sample includes around 49,000 clones, about 90% of them seen just once. The source material was peripheral blood. The receptors stem from a human donor in a cohort sampled during active COVID-19.

V gene TRBV6-2 or TRBV6-3 combines with J gene TRBJ2-5; TRBD1 matches 11 bases. The length of the CDR3 is 16 residues. Losses at the gene ends were 4 bases for V and 4 bases for J; bases not matched to a gene: 8. Germline lookup yields CDR1 MNHEY and CDR2 SVGEGT. The CDR3 sequence: CASSFLPGQGGETQYF. CDR3 bases: TGTGCCAGCAGTTTTCTCCCGGGACAGGGGGGAGAGACCCAGTACTTC.

The chain recombines TRBV11-1 with TRBJ2-5; D call uncertain. CDR3 length: 13 residues. Trimming cost V 5 bases and J 2 bases, with 9 bases left between them. CDR1 is SGHAT and CDR2 is FQDESV in the germline V gene (reference sequence). CDR3 DNA sequence: TGTGCCAGCAGCCGCGACATACAAGAGACCCAGTACTTC. Encoded protein: CASSRDIQETQYF.

This chain joins TRBV5-1 and TRBJ2-7; D is possibly TRBD1 (6 bases). Germline CDR1 and CDR2: SGHRS and YFSETQ. CDR3 size: 12 residues. The V end lost 7 bases, the J end lost 2 bases, and 10 bases lay between the germline ends. The CDR3 spells CASRQEAYEQYF. The CDR3 DNA follows: TGCGCCAGCCGACAGGAAGCCTACGAGCAGTACTTC.

This sequence joins TRBV2 and TRBJ1-2; 7 nucleotides align to TRBD1. Germline trimming cut 0 bases from V and 4 bases from J; bases unmatched to any gene: 11. Germline CDR1 and CDR2: SNHLY and FYNNEI. The CDR3 totals 17 residues. CDR3 nucleotides: TGTGCCAGCAGTGAAGCCGCCGGGACAGTTTTACTCTATGGCTACACCTTC. Protein sequence: CASSEAAGTVLLYGYTF.

The J gene is TRBJ1-4, the V gene TRBV5-1; tentative D call: TRBD1 (5 bases). The ends were cut back, 4 bases at V and 8 bases at J, with 15 bases in the middle. CDR3 length equals 14 residues. The germline CDR1 and CDR2 sequences are SGHRS and YFSETQ. The CDR3 bases are TGCGCCAGCAGCCGCGGGGCCGCGAGGGAAAAACTGTTTTTT. Amino acids: CASSRGAAREKLFF.

The chain employs TRBV6-1 and TRBJ2-1; 7 bases are a match to TRBD1. CDR3 length: 17 amino acids. V was clipped by 4 bases and J by 0 bases; unmatched bases: 9. Germline CDR1 MNHNS, CDR2 SASEGT. The CDR3 loop is CASSGEKTGSSYNEQFF. CDR3 bases: TGTGCCAGCAGTGGGGAAAAGACAGGGAGCTCCTACAATGAGCAGTTCTTC.

The CDR3: CASRPQGNEKLFF. The CDR3 DNA follows: TGTGCCAGCAGACCCCAGGGTAACGAAAAACTGTTTTTT. This chain joins TRBV11-2 and TRBJ1-4; D may be TRBD1 (5 bases). V was trimmed by 6 bases and J by 8 bases, leaving 13 bases between them. CDR1 is SGHAT, CDR2 FQNNGV, per germline. The CDR3 sequence is 13 residues long.

This sequence joins TRBV7-3 and TRBJ2-7, with TRBD2 identical over 9 bases. The V segment lost 4 bases and the J segment 4 bases; nucleotides outside the gene matches: 8. The CDR3 runs 15 residues. The V gene's germline CDR1 is SGHTA and CDR2 FQGTGA. The CDR3 region has the DNA TGTGCCAGCAGCTCAATAGCGGGAGAGGGGTACGAGCAGTACTTC. Its protein is CASSSIAGEGYEQYF.

V is TRBV6-1 and J is TRBJ1-5; D call uncertain. The ends were cut back, 1 base at V and 4 bases at J, with 14 bases in the middle. Looked up from germline, CDR1 is MNHNS and CDR2 is SASEGT. The CDR3 totals 16 residues. CDR3 nucleotide sequence: TGTGCCAGCAGTGAAGGGGTCCCGGGTAGAAATCAGCCCCAGCATTTT. Its protein is CASSEGVPGRNQPQHF.

The chain links TRBV7-9 to TRBJ2-5; possible D gene TRBD2, 5 bases. From germline, CDR1 is SEHNR and CDR2 FQNEAQ (reference sequence). Trimming stripped 5 bases from V and 2 bases from J, with 15 bases between. This CDR3 is 15 amino acids long. CDR3 DNA sequence: TGTGCCAGCAGCCCTACAGCCGGGGTACAAGAGACCCAGTACTTC. Amino acid sequence: CASSPTAGVQETQYF.

The rearrangement uses TRBV11-3 and TRBJ2-2; a possible D gene is TRBD1 (6 bases). The V and J ends lost 4 bases and 4 bases respectively, with 16 bases between them. CDR1 and CDR2 from the germline V gene are SGHNT and YENEEA. The CDR3 runs 16 residues. DNA for the CDR3: TGTGCCAGCAGCTACACAGGGTTCAATACCACCGGGGAGCTGTTTTTT. It specifies CASSYTGFNTTGELFF. The variable domain in full, completed from reference TRBV11-3 and TRBJ2-2, reads EAGVVQSPRYKIIEKKQPVAFWCNPISGHNTLYWYLQNLGQGPELLIRYENEEAVDDSQLPKDRFSAERLKGVDSTLKIQPAELGDSAVYLCASSYTGFNTTGELFFGEGSRLTVL.

The rearrangement uses TRBV7-2 and TRBJ2-3; TRBD2 matches at 7 bases. The length of the CDR3 is 17 residues. Trimming at V came to 1 base and at J to 2 bases, leaving 9 bases not matched to a gene. CDR1 and CDR2 (germline): SGHTA, FQGNSA. CDR3 sequence (DNA): TGTGCCAGCAGCTTAGATCGCGGGGACTACCTCACAGATACGCAGTATTTT. This translates into CASSLDRGDYLTDTQYF. The whole variable domain, remainder taken from reference TRBV7-2 and TRBJ2-3, is GAGVSQSPSNKVTEKGKDVELRCDPISGHTALYWYRQSLGQGLEFLIYFQGNSAPDKSGLPSDRFSAERTGGSVSTLTIQRTQQEDSAVYLCASSLDRGDYLTDTQYFGPGTRLTVL.

This chain joins TRBV28 and TRBJ2-2; the match to TRBD2 covers 10 bases. Unmatched junction bases numbered 5, after V lost 8 bases and J lost 5 bases. This CDR3 has 14 residues. CDR1 and CDR2 from the germline V gene are MDHEN and SYDVKM. CDR3 sequence: CASRPSGSTGELFF. DNA of the CDR3: TGTGCCAGCCGACCTAGCGGGAGTACCGGGGAGCTGTTTTTT.

The chain has TRBV19 and TRBJ2-3, with a weak D call TRBD2 (5 bases). Per the germline V gene, CDR1 is LNHDA and CDR2 is SQIVND (reference sequence). V was shortened by 3 bases and J by 0 bases, with 13 bases between the two germline ends. The CDR3 is 16 amino acids. The CDR3 DNA reads TGTGCCAGTAGTATGGGCGGGCATGCTAGCACAGATACGCAGTATTTT. It translates to CASSMGGHASTDTQYF.

This chain connects TRBV19 to TRBJ2-7; 10 nucleotides align to TRBD1. The V gene's germline CDR1 is LNHDA and CDR2 SQIVND (reference sequence). The CDR3 extends over 15 amino acids. After removal of 7 bases from V and 1 base from J, the junction contained 7 bases not matched to a gene. The CDR3 loop reads CASTPRQGASYEQYF. Written as DNA, the CDR3 is TGTGCCAGTACCCCCAGACAGGGGGCATCCTACGAGCAGTACTTC.

This sequence joins TRBV2 and TRBJ2-7, with D unclear. The germline gives CDR1 SNHLY, CDR2 FYNNEI. The V gene lost 5 bases and the J gene lost 0 bases, with 2 bases spanning the gap. The CDR3 has 11 amino acids. CDR3 sequence reads: CASSYSYEQYF. The CDR3 bases are TGTGCCAGCAGTTACTCCTACGAGCAGTACTTC.

The chain couples TRBV28 to TRBJ2-2; TRBD2 agrees at 8 bases. Trimming removed 6 bases from V and 7 bases from J; junction bases left unmatched: 10. The CDR3 extends over 15 amino acids. Per the germline V gene, CDR1 is MDHEN and CDR2 is SYDVKM. The chain's CDR3 is CASSRTGLVLGELFF. CDR3 in DNA: TGTGCCAGCAGCAGGACGGGACTAGTTCTCGGGGAGCTGTTTTTT.

This chain connects TRBV11-2 to TRBJ1-4; 7 bases map to TRBD1. Germline V gene lookup returns CDR1 SGHAT and CDR2 FQNNGV. The CDR3 totals 15 residues. V was clipped by 5 bases and J by 6 bases; unmatched bases: 9. The CDR3 sequence is CASSPHTGEDEKLFF. CDR3 bases: TGTGCCAGCAGCCCGCATACAGGGGAGGATGAAAAACTGTTTTTT.

The CDR3 is CASSLESALGAFF. DNA of the CDR3: TGTGCCAGCAGCTTAGAATCCGCTCTAGGAGCTTTCTTT. The rearrangement links TRBV7-9 to TRBJ1-1; D call uncertain. The CDR3 totals 13 residues. V lost 1 base and J 10 bases, leaving 13 bases between the germline ends. The germline V gene has CDR1 SEHNR and CDR2 FQNEAQ (reference sequence).

The chain has TRBV6-1 and TRBJ2-3; tentative D call: TRBD1 (5 bases). Trimming took off 1 base at V and 4 bases at J, with 9 bases between the two ends. CDR1 and CDR2 from the germline V gene are MNHNS and SASEGT. This CDR3 spans 14 amino acids. The CDR3 sequence: CASSEGQGSDTQYF. CDR3 nucleotide sequence: TGTGCCAGCAGTGAAGGGCAGGGCTCAGATACGCAGTATTTT.

The CDR3 region is CASTFHRDSYGYTF. DNA for the CDR3: TGTGCCAGCACCTTTCACCGGGACAGCTATGGCTACACCTTC. The gene calls are TRBV6-6 and TRBJ1-2; 7 positions match TRBD1. Germline V CDR1 and CDR2: MNHNY, SVGAGI (reference sequence). After removal of 7 bases from V and 4 bases from J, the junction contained 9 bases not matched to a gene. The CDR3 contains 14 residues.

A single count supports this clone. The V call is TRBV6-5, the J call TRBJ2-7; 12 bases are a match to TRBD2. Germline assignment: CDR1 MNHEY and CDR2 SVGAGI. Trimming took 6 bases from V and 4 from J; bases not matched to a gene: 1. This CDR3 is 13 amino acids long. CDR3 DNA: TGTGCCAGCAGAACTAGCGGGAGGTACGAGCAGTACTTC. Amino acids: CASRTSGRYEQYF.

The CDR3 DNA sequence: TGCGCCAGCAGTGCCGGGACAGGGTTTTACGAGCAGTACTTC. It codes for CASSAGTGFYEQYF. The V gene is TRBV10-1, the J gene TRBJ2-7; 9 bases are a match to TRBD1. Trimming cost V 4 bases and J 4 bases; bases outside gene matches: 5. This CDR3 region has 14 residues. Germline CDR1 WNHNN, CDR2 SYGVQD (reference sequence).

The rearrangement uses TRBV3-1 (or the pseudogene TRBV3-2) and TRBJ1-1; weak D call: TRBD1 (5 bases). Trimming removed 4 bases from V and 0 bases from J, with 15 bases in between. This CDR3 region has 16 residues. Germline V gene sequence: CDR1 LGHDT, CDR2 YNNKEL (reference sequence). CDR3 loop: CASSPTQQDVNTEAFF. CDR3 DNA sequence: TGTGCCAGCAGCCCCACCCAACAGGATGTGAACACTGAAGCTTTCTTT.

The chain uses TRBV4-3 and TRBJ2-3, with 10 bases identical to TRBD2. The germline V gene has CDR1 LGHNA and CDR2 YSLEER. This CDR3 has 19 amino acids. The V segment lost 0 bases and the J segment 2 bases; nucleotides outside the gene matches: 11. CDR3 DNA sequence: TGCGCCAGCAGCCAAGACACTCTAACTAGCGGGGTTGCCACAGATACGCAGTATTTT. It specifies CASSQDTLTSGVATDTQYF.

The gene calls are TRBV27 and TRBJ2-7; TRBD1 aligns across 10 bases. The CDR3 sequence is 15 residues long. V lost 5 bases and J lost 6; bases outside the gene matches: 10. Germline loops: CDR1 MNHEY, CDR2 SMNVEV (reference sequence). The CDR3 DNA reads as TGTGCCAGCAGTGAAGGGGGGACAGGGGTTAGCGAGCAGTACTTC. This sequence encodes CASSEGGTGVSEQYF.

J is TRBJ1-3 and V is TRBV28; 10 bases align to TRBD1. The CDR3 is 17 amino acids. V lost 6 bases, J lost 0 bases, and 8 bases stayed unmatched. Germline V gene data show CDR1 as MDHEN and CDR2 as SYDVKM. CDR3 sequence reads: CASRGQGFLSSGNTIYF. In nucleotides, the CDR3 is TGTGCCAGCAGGGGACAGGGGTTCCTGAGCTCTGGAAACACCATATATTTT.

The V gene is TRBV6-1, the J gene TRBJ1-4; tentatively, D is TRBD1 (6 bases). With 4 bases removed from V and 5 bases from J, the gap between germline ends came to 23 bases. The germline V gene has CDR1 MNHNS and CDR2 SASEGT. The CDR3 extends over 18 amino acids. The CDR3 nucleotides are TGTGCCAGCAGTGCCACTAAGGTAGCAGGGGCCCTGAATGAAAAACTGTTTTTT. Protein sequence: CASSATKVAGALNEKLFF.

The chain employs TRBV11-2 and TRBJ2-3; maybe TRBD1 (5 bases). From germline, CDR1 is SGHAT and CDR2 FQNNGV. This CDR3 has 14 amino acids. V dropped 5 bases and J dropped 2 bases, with 11 bases sitting between them. CDR3 protein: CASSHRQLTDTQYF. In DNA, the CDR3 is TGTGCCAGCAGCCACAGACAGCTCACAGATACGCAGTATTTT.

This rearrangement joins TRBV18 to TRBJ2-1; 8 nucleotides match TRBD2. Germline CDR1 is KGHSH and CDR2 is LQKENI. With V trimmed by 4 bases and J by 3 bases, 8 bases remained unmatched. This CDR3 is 16 amino acids long. The CDR3, as DNA: TGTGCCAGCTCACGGCAAGCGGGAGCTGTCTACAATGAGCAGTTCTTC. This codes for CASSRQAGAVYNEQFF.

The chain combines TRBV19 with TRBJ1-5; 9 bases line up with TRBD1. The CDR3 has 15 residues. CDR1 is LNHDA and CDR2 is SQIVND in the germline V gene (reference sequence). V trimming: 4 bases; J trimming: 2 bases; junction bases outside the gene matches: 3. The CDR3 protein is CASSRGQGGNQPQHF. The DNA of the CDR3 is TGTGCCAGTAGTAGGGGACAGGGTGGCAATCAGCCCCAGCATTTT.

The rearrangement uses TRBV2 and TRBJ2-1; D ambiguous. Germline CDR1 reads SNHLY; CDR2 reads FYNNEI. Trimming removed 7 bases from V and 5 bases from J, with 15 bases in between. The CDR3 runs 14 residues. The CDR3 nucleotides are TGTGCCAGCACGTCGGCTAGGATTAACAATGAGCAGTTCTTC. It encodes CASTSARINNEQFF.